A single sample gave rise to the 21 T cell receptor beta chains below, sequenced in a study of Ad26.COV2.S vaccination and SARS-CoV-2 variants. Stated treatment: around 19 received Ad26.COV2.S at low or high dose, single or two shots; a few received placebo; per-sample allocation not given. Samples came from day 63 after the first vaccine or placebo injection. Only in-frame clones appear in the TCRdb table, and some are missing; sequencing was by immunoSEQ multiplex PCR. This repertoire shows about 420,000 clones, roughly 90% found once; its top ten account for approximately 4%. This specimen consisted of peripheral blood, obtained in a trial of Ad26.COV2.S vaccine versus placebo. Every receptor here comes from a person aged 18 to 65 who received the Ad26.COV2.S COVID-19 vaccine or a placebo.

The J gene is TRBJ1-1, the V gene TRBV10-3; 7 bases agree with TRBD1. After removal of 0 bases from V and 1 base from J, the junction contained 2 bases not matched to a gene. Looked up from germline, CDR1 is ENHRY and CDR2 is SYGVKD. CDR3 length: 15 residues. The CDR3 spells CAISESDRPNTEAFF. The CDR3 nucleotides are TGTGCCATCAGTGAGTCGGACAGGCCGAACACTGAAGCTTTCTTT.

The chain links TRBV28 to TRBJ2-3; 8 positions agree with TRBD1. CDR3 length equals 16 residues. Looked up from germline, CDR1 is MDHEN and CDR2 is SYDVKM. The V segment lost 6 bases and the J segment 0 bases; nucleotides outside the gene matches: 8. The CDR3 DNA follows: TGTGCCAGCAGACGTGGACAGGGCTCTAGCACAGATACGCAGTATTTT. Its translation: CASRRGQGSSTDTQYF. Full variable domain (outside the CDR3, taken from reference TRBV28 and TRBJ2-3): DVKVTQSSRYLVKRTGEKVFLECVQDMDHENMFWYRQDPGLGLRLIYFSYDVKMKEKGDIPEGYSVSREKKERFSLILESASTNQTSMYLCASRRGQGSSTDTQYFGPGTRLTVL.

This chain links TRBV6-5 with TRBJ2-7; D uncertain. V gave up 7 bases and J gave up 3 bases, with 7 bases separating them. CDR1 is MNHEY, CDR2 SVGAGI, per germline. The CDR3 loop spans 11 amino acids. This CDR3 reads CASTLNYEQYF. CDR3 sequence (DNA): TGTGCCAGCACCCTGAACTACGAGCAGTACTTC.

The chain is built from TRBV18 and TRBJ2-5; 8 nucleotides line up with TRBD2. CDR1 KGHSH and CDR2 LQKENI come from the germline V gene. The V segment lost 2 bases and the J segment 4 bases; nucleotides outside the gene matches: 3. The CDR3 is made up of 14 amino acids. The CDR3 spells CASSPGLAGETQYF. The DNA for the CDR3 is TGTGCCAGCTCACCAGGGCTAGCGGGAGAGACCCAGTACTTC.

This chain links TRBV7-6 with TRBJ1-1, with no clear D. The germline V gene has CDR1 SGHVS and CDR2 FNYEAQ. Trimming took off 5 bases at V and 3 bases at J, with 10 bases between the two ends. CDR3 size: 13 residues. The CDR3 loop is CASSPPGDTEAFF. CDR3 bases: TGTGCCAGCAGCCCGCCTGGGGACACTGAAGCTTTCTTT. Complete variable domain (other parts from reference TRBV7-6 and TRBJ1-1): GAGVSQSPRYKVTKRGQDVALRCDPISGHVSLYWYRQALGQGPEFLTYFNYEAQQDKSGLPNDRFSAERPEGSISTLTIQRTEQRDSAMYRCASSPPGDTEAFFGQGTRLTVV.

The V and J genes are TRBV28 and TRBJ2-1, with 9 bases aligning to TRBD2. The trim removed 10 bases at V and 5 bases at J, leaving 9 bases unmatched. The length of the CDR3 is 14 residues. The V gene's germline CDR1 is MDHEN and CDR2 SYDVKM. CDR3: CATADQRGDNEQFF. CDR3 sequence (DNA): TGTGCCACCGCGGACCAGCGGGGGGACAATGAGCAGTTCTTC.

V usage is TRBV5-4 and J usage is TRBJ1-2, with 7 nucleotides matching TRBD1. The junction had 14 bases not matched to a gene; V was cut back by 3 bases and J by 0 bases. The CDR3 has 18 residues. In germline, CDR1 is SGHNT, CDR2 YYREEE (reference sequence). Here the CDR3 DNA reads TGTGCCAGCAGCTCCGGGTCGGGACAGCTTTTTTCTAACTATGGCTACACCTTC. Protein product: CASSSGSGQLFSNYGYTF.

This chain uses TRBV7-3 with TRBJ2-3, with D unclear. CDR3 size: 12 residues. Germline V gives CDR1 SGHTA, CDR2 FQGTGA. V was clipped by 3 bases and J by 5 bases, with 6 bases between them. DNA of the CDR3: TGTGCCAGCAGCTTTGGAGTAGATACGCAGTATTTT. Its protein product is CASSFGVDTQYF.

This rearrangement joins TRBV5-5 to TRBJ1-1; D is unresolved. This CDR3 spans 14 amino acids. Germline assignment: CDR1 SGHKS and CDR2 YYEKEE (reference sequence). V was trimmed by 3 bases and J by 0 bases, leaving 9 bases between them. CDR3 sequence (DNA): TGTGCCAGCAGCTCTGGATCTTTGAACACTGAAGCTTTCTTT. It yields the protein CASSSGSLNTEAFF.

The chain has TRBV4-1 and TRBJ2-7; 7 bases map to TRBD2. Germline V gene lookup returns CDR1 MGHRA and CDR2 YSYEKL. The CDR3 runs 17 residues. Losses at the gene ends were 1 base for V and 2 bases for J; bases not matched to a gene: 11. DNA for the CDR3: TGCGCCAGCAGCCAAGTCGGCGGGAGAAGGGCCGCCTACGAGCAGTACTTC. Its protein product is CASSQVGGRRAAYEQYF.

The chain combines TRBV6-2 or TRBV6-3 with TRBJ2-1; D gene unclear. CDR3 length: 12 residues. Trimming took off 5 bases at V and 4 bases at J, with 6 bases between the two ends. CDR1 MNHEY and CDR2 SVGEGT come from the germline V gene. CDR3: CASSAQYNEQFF. CDR3 nucleotide sequence: TGTGCCAGCAGTGCACAGTACAATGAGCAGTTCTTC.

Note on this clone: A read error may explain this, as a much larger clone is one base away. The chain links TRBV3-1 (or the pseudogene TRBV3-2) to TRBJ1-6, with D maybe TRBD1 (6 bases). The V and J ends lost 5 bases and 0 bases respectively, with 8 bases between them. CDR1 and CDR2 from the germline V gene are LGHDT and YNNKEL (reference sequence). This CDR3 comprises 15 residues. CDR3 bases: TGTGCCAGCAGCGTAGGGGGCTCCTATAATTCACCCCTCCACTTT. It is translated as CASSVGGSYNSPLHF.

The chain joins TRBV6-5 to TRBJ2-7, with 8 bases fitting TRBD2. The CDR3 has 16 residues. With 2 bases clipped from V and 2 bases from J, the junction kept 8 bases outside the gene matches. Looked up from germline, CDR1 is MNHEY and CDR2 is SVGAGI. The CDR3 DNA sequence: TGTGCCAGCAGTTACAACCGACTAGCGTCCCCCTACGAGCAGTACTTC. Translating it yields CASSYNRLASPYEQYF.

J is TRBJ2-5 and V is TRBV7-9; D is perhaps TRBD2 (6 bases). CDR1 and CDR2 (germline): SEHNR, FQNEAQ (reference sequence). This CDR3 comprises 17 residues. Trimming stripped 4 bases from V and 5 bases from J, with 23 bases between. CDR3 sequence: CASSSEFREVARETQYF. CDR3 in DNA: TGTGCCAGCAGCTCTGAATTCAGGGAGGTCGCAAGGGAGACCCAGTACTTC.

The chain couples TRBV4-1 to TRBJ2-2; the D gene is possibly TRBD1 (5 bases). CDR3 length: 17 amino acids. The germline V and J ends were trimmed by 0 bases and 3 bases, with 14 bases remaining between them. CDR1 MGHRA and CDR2 YSYEKL come from the germline V gene. The CDR3 nucleotides are TGCGCCAGCAGCCAAGATTTGGTGGGCAGGGACACCGGGGAGCTGTTTTTT. It encodes CASSQDLVGRDTGELFF.

The chain couples TRBV27 to TRBJ2-1; D tentatively reads TRBD1 or TRBD2 (5 bases each). Looked up from germline, CDR1 is MNHEY and CDR2 is SMNVEV (reference sequence). The V and J ends lost 3 bases and 8 bases respectively, with 23 bases between them. CDR3 length: 17 amino acids. The CDR3 region is CASSFRGTGRPGHEQFF. DNA of the CDR3: TGTGCCAGCAGTTTTAGAGGGACGGGGCGGCCGGGGCATGAGCAGTTCTTC.

In this sample, this clone turned up once. The chain combines TRBV9 with TRBJ2-7, with D uncertain. Trimming shortened V by 3 bases and J by 3 bases, and 13 bases separated the two germline ends. CDR3 length equals 14 residues. Per germline, CDR1 SGDLS and CDR2 YYNGEE. The CDR3 loop is CASSARVGSYEQYF. CDR3 nucleotide sequence: TGTGCCAGCAGCGCCCGGGTGGGAAGCTACGAGCAGTACTTC. The full variable domain, completed using reference TRBV9 and TRBJ2-7, is DSGVTQTPKHLITATGQRVTLRCSPRSGDLSVYWYQQSLDQGLQFLIQYYNGEERAKGNILERFSAQQFPDLHSELNLSSLELGDSALYFCASSARVGSYEQYFGPGTRLTVT.

The rearrangement uses TRBV7-8 and TRBJ1-3; tentatively, D is TRBD1 (6 bases). CDR1 and CDR2 (germline): SGHVS, FQNEAQ. The CDR3 loop spans 15 amino acids. V lost 5 bases and J lost 9, with 20 bases in between. DNA of the CDR3: TGTGCCAGCAGCGTCGGGACATCCGAAGGGAGCACCATATATTTT. It yields the protein CASSVGTSEGSTIYF.

The chain recombines TRBV4-3 with TRBJ2-3, with unresolved D. CDR3 size: 13 residues. The germline V and J ends were trimmed by 0 bases and 2 bases, with 3 bases remaining between them. Germline V gene lookup returns CDR1 LGHNA and CDR2 YSLEER. The CDR3 here is CASSQENTDTQYF. CDR3 DNA sequence: TGCGCCAGCAGCCAAGAAAACACAGATACGCAGTATTTT.

This chain links TRBV13 with TRBJ1-3; D is unresolved. Germline V gene data show CDR1 as PRHDT and CDR2 as FYEKMQ (reference sequence). Trimming stripped 8 bases from V and 3 bases from J, with 11 bases between. CDR3 size: 13 residues. CDR3: CASRLGSGNTIYF. CDR3 DNA sequence: TGTGCCAGCCGTTTGGGTAGTGGAAACACCATATATTTT.

This chain links TRBV24-1 with TRBJ2-2, with 7 bases aligning to TRBD1. Per the germline V gene, CDR1 is KGHDR and CDR2 is SFDVKD. J lost 5 bases, V lost 1 base, and 18 bases had no gene match. CDR3 length: 20 amino acids. The CDR3 nucleotides are TGTGCCACCAGTGATTTTCCCGACAGGGTATCGGGCGTGAAGACCGGGGAGCTGTTTTTT. It yields the protein CATSDFPDRVSGVKTGELFF.